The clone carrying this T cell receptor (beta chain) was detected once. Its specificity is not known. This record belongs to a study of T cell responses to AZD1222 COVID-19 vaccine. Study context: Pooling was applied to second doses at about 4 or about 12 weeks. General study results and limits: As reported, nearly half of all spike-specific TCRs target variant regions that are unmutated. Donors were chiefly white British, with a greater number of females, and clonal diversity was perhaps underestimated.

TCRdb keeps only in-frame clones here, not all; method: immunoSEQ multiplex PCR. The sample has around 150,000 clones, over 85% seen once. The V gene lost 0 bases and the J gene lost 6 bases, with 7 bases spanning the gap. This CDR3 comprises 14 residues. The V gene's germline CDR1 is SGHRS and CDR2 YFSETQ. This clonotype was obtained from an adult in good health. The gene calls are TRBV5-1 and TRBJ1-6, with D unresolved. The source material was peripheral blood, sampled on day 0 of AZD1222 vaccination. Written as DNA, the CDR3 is TGCGCCAGCAGCTTGGCCGGCCTTAATTCACCCCTCCACTTT. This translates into CASSLAGLNSPLHF.